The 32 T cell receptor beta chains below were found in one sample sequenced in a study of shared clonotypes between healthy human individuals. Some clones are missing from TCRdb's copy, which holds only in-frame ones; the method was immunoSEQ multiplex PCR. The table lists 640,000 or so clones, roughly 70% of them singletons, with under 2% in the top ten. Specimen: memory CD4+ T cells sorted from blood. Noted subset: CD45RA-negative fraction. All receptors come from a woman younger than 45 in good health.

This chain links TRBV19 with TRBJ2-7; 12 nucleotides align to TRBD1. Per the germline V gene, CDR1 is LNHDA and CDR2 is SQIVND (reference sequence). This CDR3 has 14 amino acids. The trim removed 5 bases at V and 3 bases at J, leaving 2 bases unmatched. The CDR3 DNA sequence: TGTGCCAGTAGTGGGACAGGGGGCTTCTACGAGCAGTACTTC. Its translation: CASSGTGGFYEQYF.

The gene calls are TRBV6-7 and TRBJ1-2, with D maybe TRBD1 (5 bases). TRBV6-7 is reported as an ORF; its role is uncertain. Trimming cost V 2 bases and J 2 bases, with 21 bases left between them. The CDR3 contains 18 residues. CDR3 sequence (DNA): TGTGCCAGCAGTTACCGAGGATCCCCAGGGATGGCGAACTATGGCTACACCTTC. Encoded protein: CASSYRGSPGMANYGYTF.

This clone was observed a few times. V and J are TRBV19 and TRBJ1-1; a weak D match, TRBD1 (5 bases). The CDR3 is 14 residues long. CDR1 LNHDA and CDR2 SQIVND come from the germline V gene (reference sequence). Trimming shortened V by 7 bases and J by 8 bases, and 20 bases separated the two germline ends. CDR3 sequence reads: CASISDFGTSEAFF. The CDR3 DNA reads TGTGCCAGTATCTCCGACTTCGGGACCTCCGAAGCTTTCTTT.

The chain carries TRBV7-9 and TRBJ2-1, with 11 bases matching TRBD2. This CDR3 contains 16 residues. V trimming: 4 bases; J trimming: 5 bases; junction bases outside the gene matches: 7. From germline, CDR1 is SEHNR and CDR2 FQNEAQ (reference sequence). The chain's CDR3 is CASSSLTSGNNNEQFF. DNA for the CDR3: TGTGCCAGCAGCTCTCTGACTAGCGGGAACAACAATGAGCAGTTCTTC.

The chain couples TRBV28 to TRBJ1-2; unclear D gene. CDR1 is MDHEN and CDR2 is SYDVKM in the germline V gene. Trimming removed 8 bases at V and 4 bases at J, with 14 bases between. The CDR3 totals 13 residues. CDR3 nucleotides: TGTGCCAGCTCACTCTTTCAAGGCTATGGCTACACCTTC. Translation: CASSLFQGYGYTF.

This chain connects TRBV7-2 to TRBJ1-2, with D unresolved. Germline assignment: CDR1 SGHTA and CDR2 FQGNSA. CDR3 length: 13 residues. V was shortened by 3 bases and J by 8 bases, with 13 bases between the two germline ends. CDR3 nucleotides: TGTGCCAGCAGCTTGGAGACGATAGTAGGCTACACCTTC. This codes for CASSLETIVGYTF.

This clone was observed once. The CDR3 is CASESRTGINQPQHF. The CDR3 DNA reads TGTGCCAGTGAAAGTAGAACAGGGATCAATCAGCCCCAGCATTTT. The chain employs TRBV5-3 and TRBJ1-5; TRBD1 might be the D (6 bases). TRBV5-3 is placed among ORFs of uncertain function. Trimming removed 8 bases from V and 3 bases from J, with 18 bases in between. This CDR3 is 15 amino acids long.

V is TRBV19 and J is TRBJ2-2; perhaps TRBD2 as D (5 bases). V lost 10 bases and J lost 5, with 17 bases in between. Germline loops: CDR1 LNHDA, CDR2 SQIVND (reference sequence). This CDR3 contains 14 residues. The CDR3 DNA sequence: TGTGCCACCACGGGCGGAGGCTTGACCGGGGAGCTGTTTTTT. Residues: CATTGGGLTGELFF.

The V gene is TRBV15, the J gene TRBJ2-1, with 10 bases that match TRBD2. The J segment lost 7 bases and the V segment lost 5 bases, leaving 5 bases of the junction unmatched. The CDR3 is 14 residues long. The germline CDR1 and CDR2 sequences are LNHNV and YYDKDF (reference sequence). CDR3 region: CATSPGTSANEQFF. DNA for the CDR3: TGTGCCACCAGCCCCGGGACTAGCGCAAATGAGCAGTTCTTC.

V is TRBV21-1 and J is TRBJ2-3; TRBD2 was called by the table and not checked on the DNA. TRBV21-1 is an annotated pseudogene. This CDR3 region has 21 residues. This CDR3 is CASSPERAVTSGRRSTDTQYF. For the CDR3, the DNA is TGTGCCAGCAGCCCAGAGAGGGCAGTGACTAGCGGGAGGCGAAGCACAGATACGCAGTATTTT.

The DNA of the CDR3 is TGTGCCAGCCGGGCAGGGAACACCGGGGAGCTGTTTTTT. It specifies CASRAGNTGELFF. V usage is TRBV7-6 and J usage is TRBJ2-2; no definite D call. The germline V gene has CDR1 SGHVS and CDR2 FNYEAQ. Between the trimmed V and J ends, which lost 8 bases and 1 base, there was a span of 8 bases. The length of the CDR3 is 13 residues.

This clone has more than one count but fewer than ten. CDR3 nucleotide sequence: TGTGCCAGCAGGCGGAGTTGGGGGAGCAATCAGCCCCAGCATTTT. Its protein is CASRRSWGSNQPQHF. This sequence joins TRBV28 and TRBJ1-5, with D perhaps matching TRBD1 (5 bases). Germline CDR1 and CDR2: MDHEN and SYDVKM. CDR3 length: 15 amino acids. Trimming pared 6 bases from V and 1 base from J, leaving 13 bases between.

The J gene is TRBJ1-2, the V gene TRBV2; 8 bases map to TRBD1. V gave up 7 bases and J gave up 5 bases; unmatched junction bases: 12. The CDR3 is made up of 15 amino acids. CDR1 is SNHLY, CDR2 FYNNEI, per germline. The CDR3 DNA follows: TGTGCCAGCACCCAAGGGGCGGGACAGGCTTATGGCTACACCTTC. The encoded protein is CASTQGAGQAYGYTF.

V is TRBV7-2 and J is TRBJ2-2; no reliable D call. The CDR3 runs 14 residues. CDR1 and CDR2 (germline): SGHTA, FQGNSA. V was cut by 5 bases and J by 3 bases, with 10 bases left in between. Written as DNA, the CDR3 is TGTGCCAGCAGCGCAACTGGGGACACCGGGGAGCTGTTTTTT. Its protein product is CASSATGDTGELFF. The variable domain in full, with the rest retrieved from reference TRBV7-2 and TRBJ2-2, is GAGVSQSPSNKVTEKGKDVELRCDPISGHTALYWYRQSLGQGLEFLIYFQGNSAPDKSGLPSDRFSAERTGGSVSTLTIQRTQQEDSAVYLCASSATGDTGELFFGEGSRLTVL.

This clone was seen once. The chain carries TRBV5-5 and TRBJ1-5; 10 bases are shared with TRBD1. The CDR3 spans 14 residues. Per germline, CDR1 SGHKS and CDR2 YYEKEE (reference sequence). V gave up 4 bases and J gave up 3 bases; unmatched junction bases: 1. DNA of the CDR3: TGTGCCAGCAGCCGACAGGGGGCCAATCAGCCCCAGCATTTT. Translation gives CASSRQGANQPQHF.

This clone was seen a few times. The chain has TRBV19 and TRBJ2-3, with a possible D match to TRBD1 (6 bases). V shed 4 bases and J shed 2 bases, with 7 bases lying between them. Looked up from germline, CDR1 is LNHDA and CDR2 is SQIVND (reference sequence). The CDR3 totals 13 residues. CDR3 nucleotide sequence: TGTGCCAGTAGTAACAGGGACACAGATACGCAGTATTTT. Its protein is CASSNRDTDTQYF.

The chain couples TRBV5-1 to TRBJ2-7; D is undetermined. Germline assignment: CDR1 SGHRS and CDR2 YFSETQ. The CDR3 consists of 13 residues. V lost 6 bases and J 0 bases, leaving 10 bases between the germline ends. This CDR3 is CASNGRSSYEQYF. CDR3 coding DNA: TGCGCCAGCAACGGACGGAGCTCCTACGAGCAGTACTTC.

CDR3 loop: CASSFRRSNYEQYF. The CDR3 region has the DNA TGTGCCAGCAGCTTCCGCAGGAGCAACTACGAGCAGTACTTC. This chain links TRBV7-8 with TRBJ2-7; D gene uncertain. This CDR3 has 14 residues. CDR1 is SGHVS, CDR2 FQNEAQ, per germline. V was pared by 3 bases and J by 3 bases, with 12 bases between.

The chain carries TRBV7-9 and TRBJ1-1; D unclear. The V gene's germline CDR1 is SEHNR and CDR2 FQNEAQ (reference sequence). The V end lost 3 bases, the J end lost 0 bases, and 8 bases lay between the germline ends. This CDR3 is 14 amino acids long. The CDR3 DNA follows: TGTGCCAGCAGCTTCAGCAACATGAACACTGAAGCTTTCTTT. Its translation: CASSFSNMNTEAFF.

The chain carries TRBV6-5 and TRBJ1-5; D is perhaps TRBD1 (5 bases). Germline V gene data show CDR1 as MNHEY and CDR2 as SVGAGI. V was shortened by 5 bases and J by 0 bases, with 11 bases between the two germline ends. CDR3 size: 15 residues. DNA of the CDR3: TGTGCCAGCAGTCCCGACAGTTATAGCAATCAGCCCCAGCATTTT. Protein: CASSPDSYSNQPQHF.

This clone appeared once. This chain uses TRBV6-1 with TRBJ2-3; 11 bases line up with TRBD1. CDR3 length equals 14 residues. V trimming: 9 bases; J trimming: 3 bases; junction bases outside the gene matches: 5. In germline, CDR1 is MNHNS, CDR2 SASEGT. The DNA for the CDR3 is TGTGCCAGTAGGACAGGGGGCGGTACAGATACGCAGTATTTT. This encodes CASRTGGGTDTQYF.

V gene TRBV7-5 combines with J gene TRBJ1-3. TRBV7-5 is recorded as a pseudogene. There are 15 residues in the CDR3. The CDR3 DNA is TGTGTCAGAAGCTTAGCTGCGGTCTCTGGAAACACCATATATTTT. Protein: CVRSLAAVSGNTIYF.

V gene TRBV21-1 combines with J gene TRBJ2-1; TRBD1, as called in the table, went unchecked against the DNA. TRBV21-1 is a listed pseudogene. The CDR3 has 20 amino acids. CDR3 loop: CASSSQRGQGDPTTYNEQFF. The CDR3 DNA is TGTGCCAGCAGCTCCCAGCGCGGACAGGGGGACCCCACCACCTACAATGAGCAGTTCTTC.

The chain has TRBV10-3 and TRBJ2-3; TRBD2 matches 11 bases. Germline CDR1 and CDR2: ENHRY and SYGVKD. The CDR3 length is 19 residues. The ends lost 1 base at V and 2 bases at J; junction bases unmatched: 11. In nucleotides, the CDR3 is TGTGCCATCAGTGAGTTGGGAGTGGGGACTAGCGGAAACACAGATACGCAGTATTTT. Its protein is CAISELGVGTSGNTDTQYF.

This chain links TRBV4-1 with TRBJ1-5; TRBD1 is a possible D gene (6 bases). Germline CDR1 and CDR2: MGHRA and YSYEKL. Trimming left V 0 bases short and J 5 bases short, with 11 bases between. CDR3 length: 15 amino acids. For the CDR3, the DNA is TGCGCCAGCAGCCAAGATCAGGGGCCCCATCAGCCCCAGCATTTT. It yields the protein CASSQDQGPHQPQHF.

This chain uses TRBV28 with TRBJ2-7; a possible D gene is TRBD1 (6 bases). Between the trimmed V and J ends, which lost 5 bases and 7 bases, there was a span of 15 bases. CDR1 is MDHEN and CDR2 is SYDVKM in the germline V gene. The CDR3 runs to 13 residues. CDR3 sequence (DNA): TGTGCCAGCAGTACAGGGCCTTTGTTTGAGCAGTACTTC. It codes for CASSTGPLFEQYF. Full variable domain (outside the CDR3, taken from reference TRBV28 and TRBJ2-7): DVKVTQSSRYLVKRTGEKVFLECVQDMDHENMFWYRQDPGLGLRLIYFSYDVKMKEKGDIPEGYSVSREKKERFSLILESASTNQTSMYLCASSTGPLFEQYFGPGTRLTVT.

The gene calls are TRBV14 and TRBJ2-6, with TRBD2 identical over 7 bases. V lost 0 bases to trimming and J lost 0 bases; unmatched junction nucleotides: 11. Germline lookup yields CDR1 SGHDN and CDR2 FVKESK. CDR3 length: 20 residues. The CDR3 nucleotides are TGTGCCAGCAGCCAAGATCGGGAGGCCTTTATGTTCTCTGGGGCCAACGTCCTGACTTTC. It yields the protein CASSQDREAFMFSGANVLTF.

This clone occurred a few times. The DNA for the CDR3 is TGCGCCAGCAGTCGAACCGGGACAGGGGACGAGCAGTACTTC. Its protein is CASSRTGTGDEQYF. The chain combines TRBV5-1 with TRBJ2-7, with TRBD1 identical over 10 bases. Germline V gene lookup returns CDR1 SGHRS and CDR2 YFSETQ. Germline trimming cut 5 bases from V and 5 bases from J; bases unmatched to any gene: 7. This CDR3 has 14 residues.

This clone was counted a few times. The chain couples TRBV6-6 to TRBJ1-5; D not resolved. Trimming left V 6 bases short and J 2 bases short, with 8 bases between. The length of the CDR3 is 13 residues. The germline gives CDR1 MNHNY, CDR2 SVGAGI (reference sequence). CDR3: CASSLVRNQPQHF. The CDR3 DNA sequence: TGTGCCAGCAGCCTCGTTCGCAATCAGCCCCAGCATTTT.

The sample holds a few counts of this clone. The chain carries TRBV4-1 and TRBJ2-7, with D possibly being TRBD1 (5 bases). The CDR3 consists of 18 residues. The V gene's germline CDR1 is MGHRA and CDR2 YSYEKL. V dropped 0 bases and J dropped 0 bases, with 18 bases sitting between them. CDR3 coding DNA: TGCGCCAGCAGCCAAGATGGGCGTTTAGGGGCCCCCTCCTACGAGCAGTACTTC. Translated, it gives CASSQDGRLGAPSYEQYF.

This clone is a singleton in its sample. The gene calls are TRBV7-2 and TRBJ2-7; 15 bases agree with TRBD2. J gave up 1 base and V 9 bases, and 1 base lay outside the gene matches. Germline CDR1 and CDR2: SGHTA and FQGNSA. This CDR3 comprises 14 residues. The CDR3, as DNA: TGTGCCAGAGGACTAGCGGGAGGGTCCTACGAGCAGTACTTC. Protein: CARGLAGGSYEQYF.

Here the CDR3 reads CSVDGGGEQFF. For the CDR3, the DNA is TGCAGCGTTGACGGTGGAGGTGAGCAGTTCTTC. The chain has TRBV29-1 and TRBJ2-1; possible D gene TRBD2, 5 bases. V was shortened by 3 bases and J by 9 bases, with 9 bases between the two germline ends. CDR1 and CDR2 (germline): SQVTM, ANQGSEA. This CDR3 region has 11 residues.